This TCR beta chain was identified during a study of shared clonotypes between healthy human individuals. Turning to the study itself: Each donor had three CD4 naive, three CD4 memory, two CD8 naive and one CD8 memory plate. Study-level results: The study generally estimated greater richness for naive than memory subsets.

As to this clone: Its antigen is not identified.

CDR1 and CDR2 from the germline V gene are SGHTA and FQGNSA. V was clipped by 6 bases and J by 9 bases, with 17 bases between them. This CDR3 contains 13 residues. Partitioning of CD4+ cells yielded a CD45RA+ naive subset and a CD45RA-negative memory subset. Generated by immunoSEQ multiplex PCR, the TCRdb table keeps only in-frame clones and is missing some. Here the sample spans approximately 2.1 million clones, over 90% being singletons. The TCR comes from a man aged 18 to 29 in good health. Some clones in this sample may be carry-over from other donors' samples. The V and J genes are TRBV7-2 and TRBJ1-1; D gene unclear. The specimen was naive CD4+ T cells from PBMCs. This sample's subset: CD45RA+ positively selected. CDR3 residues: CASREPPGQKAFF. In nucleotides, the CDR3 is TGTGCCAGCAGGGAACCTCCCGGGCAGAAAGCTTTCTTT.